The entry below gives a single T cell receptor (beta chain) sequence along with its context. This entry belongs to a study of CD8 T cells in ankylosing spondylitis. One entry per CDR3 protein, called by TCRdb with MiXCR from the 5' RACE reads. This sample has about 360,000 distinct CDR3 sequences, with about 15% found just once. This CDR3 is built from 13 residues. V shed 6 bases and J shed 5 bases, with 13 bases lying between them. The sequence was collected from a male donor with ankylosing spondylitis or in good health (not recorded which). The rearrangement joins TRBV12-3 or TRBV12-4 to TRBJ1-1; tentatively, D is TRBD1 (6 bases). The sample consisted of blood, either unsorted or a sorted T cell fraction (not recorded which). The CDR3: CASSSTGRTEAFF. In DNA, the CDR3 is TGTGCCAGCAGCTCCACAGGGAGGACTGAAGCTTTCTTT.